Below, 20 T cell receptor beta chains from the same sample are listed, as sequenced in a study of T cell repertoires in cytomegalovirus infection. TCRdb ran MiXCR on the reads and lists one entry per CDR3 protein. The top ten clones hold around 15% of a sample with about a million distinct CDR3 sequences, about a third of them seen once. No antigen has been assigned to these receptors. The material sequenced was cultured CD8+ T cells from PBMCs, taken from culture after CMV antigen stimulation. The source of these receptors is a human donor in good health (CMV status not recorded). Some clones in this sample may be carry-over from other donors' samples.

A word on this clonotype: Sequence at one end of the junction differs from germline and may be a read error. Written as DNA, the CDR3 is TGTGCCAACAGTTTACAGCGGGATACAGATACGCAGTATTTT. Its protein product is CANSLQRDTDTQYF. This sequence joins TRBV12-3 or TRBV12-4 and TRBJ2-3, with 7 bases matching TRBD2. The CDR3 runs to 14 residues.

The chain recombines TRBV15 with TRBJ2-1; the D gene is possibly TRBD2 (5 bases). This CDR3 has 16 amino acids. Germline CDR1 and CDR2: LNHNV and YYDKDF (reference sequence). Trimming left V 8 bases short and J 3 bases short, with 20 bases between. CDR3 sequence: CATSPSKRKDYNEQFF. The CDR3 DNA sequence: TGTGCCACCTCACCGAGTAAGCGGAAGGACTACAATGAGCAGTTCTTC.

The gene calls are TRBV27 and TRBJ1-1; a weak D match, TRBD1 (6 bases). This CDR3 contains 14 residues. Trimming took off 5 bases at V and 1 base at J, with 11 bases between the two ends. Germline assignment: CDR1 MNHEY and CDR2 SMNVEV (reference sequence). The CDR3 DNA sequence: TGTGCCAGCAGTCTCGGGACACAGAACACTGAAGCTTTCTTT. Protein: CASSLGTQNTEAFF.

This chain joins TRBV7-9 and TRBJ2-1; tentative D call: TRBD1 (6 bases). In germline, CDR1 is SEHNR, CDR2 FQNEAQ (reference sequence). The CDR3 is 15 residues long. Trimming took 8 bases from V and 4 from J, leaving 18 bases between them. The CDR3 protein is CASGSGQLRYNEQFF. The DNA of the CDR3 is TGTGCCAGCGGATCCGGACAGCTTCGATACAATGAGCAGTTCTTC.

J is TRBJ1-2 and V is TRBV6-1, with D possibly matching TRBD1 (5 bases). Germline V gene data show CDR1 as MNHNS and CDR2 as SASEGT. The CDR3 totals 15 residues. The V gene lost 1 base and the J gene lost 4 bases, with 13 bases spanning the gap. CDR3: CASSEVQAALYGYTF. As DNA, the CDR3 is TGTGCCAGCAGTGAAGTACAGGCCGCTCTCTATGGCTACACCTTC.

The chain combines TRBV4-1 with TRBJ2-5; D is undetermined. Germline CDR1 reads MGHRA; CDR2 reads YSYEKL. V was clipped by 0 bases and J by 4 bases, with 15 bases between them. This CDR3 comprises 16 residues. The CDR3 bases are TGCGCCAGCAGCCAAGATGGGAAGAGGTGGGGAGAGACCCAGTACTTC. Its protein product is CASSQDGKRWGETQYF.

This clonotype has more than one count but fewer than ten. This sequence joins TRBV27 and TRBJ1-5, with 7 bases fitting TRBD1. V gave up 2 bases and J gave up 2 bases; unmatched junction bases: 3. The germline gives CDR1 MNHEY, CDR2 SMNVEV (reference sequence). The CDR3 extends over 15 amino acids. CDR3 bases: TGTGCCAGCAGTTTACAGGGGGTAGGCAATCAGCCCCAGCATTTT. It translates to CASSLQGVGNQPQHF.

This clonotype came up many times. This chain connects TRBV7-9 to TRBJ2-3; 13 positions agree with TRBD2. Germline CDR1 reads SEHNR; CDR2 reads FQNEAQ (reference sequence). The CDR3 consists of 16 residues. V shed 5 bases, J shed 5 bases, and the junction held 7 bases outside the gene matches. The DNA of the CDR3 is TGTGCCAGCAGCGCCCCGGGACTAGCGGGGCGAGATACGCAGTATTTT. Translation gives CASSAPGLAGRDTQYF.

The gene calls are TRBV5-6 and TRBJ2-7; the match to TRBD2 covers 10 bases. The germline CDR1 and CDR2 sequences are SGHDT and YYEEEE. Trimming removed 0 bases from V and 7 bases from J; junction bases left unmatched: 7. The CDR3 runs 15 residues. The CDR3 protein is CASSLEGVAGGEQYV. For the CDR3, the DNA is TGTGCCAGCAGCTTGGAAGGAGTAGCGGGGGGAGAGCAGTACGTC.

This clonotype was seen repeatedly, ten times or more. V and J are TRBV6-2 or TRBV6-3 and TRBJ1-1; TRBD1 matches 8 bases. The V segment lost 6 bases and the J segment 3 bases; nucleotides outside the gene matches: 9. The germline V gene has CDR1 MNHEY and CDR2 SVGEGT. The CDR3 loop spans 15 amino acids. The CDR3 loop reads CASRSLDRADTEAFF. The CDR3 DNA reads as TGTGCCAGCAGATCCCTGGACAGGGCGGACACTGAAGCTTTCTTT.

The V and J genes are TRBV4-1 and TRBJ2-1; either TRBD1 or TRBD2 may fit D (5 bases each). Germline V lookup: CDR1 MGHRA, CDR2 YSYEKL. Trimming cost V 4 bases and J 12 bases, with 19 bases left between them. This CDR3 is built from 14 residues. The CDR3 sequence: CASSPNLGTVGQFF. The CDR3 DNA reads TGCGCCAGCAGCCCTAACCTAGGGACGGTTGGGCAGTTCTTC.

The rearrangement joins TRBV27 to TRBJ2-2, with D possibly matching TRBD2 (5 bases). Trimming pared 5 bases from V and 4 bases from J, leaving 11 bases between. CDR1 is MNHEY, CDR2 SMNVEV, per germline (reference sequence). This CDR3 has 14 residues. CDR3 in amino acids: CASSPGVSTGELFF. The CDR3 DNA reads as TGTGCCAGCAGTCCCGGGGTTAGCACCGGGGAGCTGTTTTTT.

This clonotype was detected only a few times. This chain connects TRBV25-1 to TRBJ2-5, with 9 bases identical to TRBD1. The CDR3 has 14 residues. After removal of 2 bases from V and 5 bases from J, the junction contained 3 bases not matched to a gene. Germline loops: CDR1 MGHDK, CDR2 SYGVNS. DNA of the CDR3: TGTGCCAGCAGTGAAGGACAGGGGATGGAGACCCAGTACTTC. Translated: CASSEGQGMETQYF.

This chain connects TRBV27 to TRBJ2-3; 7 bases align to TRBD1. CDR1 and CDR2 from the germline V gene are MNHEY and SMNVEV (reference sequence). The CDR3 is made up of 16 amino acids. The trim removed 5 bases at V and 3 bases at J, leaving 11 bases unmatched. CDR3 nucleotide sequence: TGTGCCAGCAGTCCCCTGACAGGGATGAGGACAGATACGCAGTATTTT. Encoded protein: CASSPLTGMRTDTQYF.

On this clonotype: One end of the junction varies from germline; a read error may be responsible. As DNA, the CDR3 is TGTGTCACCAGCAGAGCCCAACCAGTAGGGTCTGAAGCTTTCTTT. Amino acid sequence: CVTSRAQPVGSEAFF. J is TRBJ1-1 and V is TRBV15; no firm D call. In germline, CDR1 is LNHNV, CDR2 YYDKDF (reference sequence). The CDR3 has 15 residues.

The table lists this clonotype with many counts. This CDR3 reads CASSRDAYNEQFF. The CDR3 DNA reads TGTGCCAGCAGCCGGGACGCCTACAATGAGCAGTTCTTC. The chain uses TRBV7-9 and TRBJ2-1; the D gene could be TRBD1 or TRBD2 (5 bases each). This CDR3 has 13 amino acids. V was pared by 5 bases and J by 2 bases, with 7 bases between. CDR1 and CDR2 from the germline V gene are SEHNR and FQNEAQ (reference sequence).

The genes are TRBV7-1 and TRBJ1-1; D gene ambiguous. TRBV7-1 has ORF status, its function being uncertain. V shed 5 bases and J shed 7 bases, with 14 bases lying between them. CDR3 length: 13 amino acids. The CDR3 is CASSPLTAHEAFF. The CDR3 nucleotides are TGTGCCAGCAGCCCCTTAACTGCCCATGAAGCTTTCTTT.

This clonotype occurred a few times. The genes are TRBV27 and TRBJ1-2; 9 bases fit TRBD1. CDR3 length: 17 residues. V was clipped by 8 bases and J by 4 bases; unmatched bases: 17. CDR1 and CDR2 from the germline V gene are MNHEY and SMNVEV (reference sequence). CDR3 DNA sequence: TGTGCCAGCTCTCTATTCCGGGACAGGGAATTGTTCTATGGCTACACCTTC. Translating it yields CASSLFRDRELFYGYTF.

This clonotype was seen a handful of times. The chain joins TRBV4-1 to TRBJ1-2, with 7 bases matching TRBD1. Germline CDR1 is MGHRA and CDR2 is YSYEKL. Trimming removed 4 bases from V and 3 bases from J; junction bases left unmatched: 5. This CDR3 has 14 amino acids. CDR3 loop: CASSRQGLDYGYTF. The CDR3 bases are TGCGCCAGCAGCCGACAGGGCTTGGACTATGGCTACACCTTC.

This rearrangement joins TRBV7-9 to TRBJ1-5; 7 bases match TRBD1. With V trimmed by 1 base and J by 2 bases, 14 bases remained unmatched. CDR3 length equals 19 residues. Germline V CDR1 and CDR2: SEHNR, FQNEAQ (reference sequence). This CDR3 reads CASSLVRDSSPRGNQPQHF. The CDR3 DNA is TGTGCCAGCAGCTTAGTCCGGGACAGCTCTCCCAGGGGCAATCAGCCCCAGCATTTT. The whole variable domain, remainder taken from reference TRBV7-9 and TRBJ1-5, is DTGVSQNPRHKITKRGQNVTFRCDPISEHNRLYWYRQTLGQGPEFLTYFQNEAQLEKSRLLSDRFSAERPKGSFSTLEIQRTEQGDSAMYLCASSLVRDSSPRGNQPQHFGDGTRLSIL.